Listed below are T cell receptor beta chains from one sample, sequenced in a study of graft-versus-host responses after intestinal transplantation. Their target antigens are unknown. The repertoire was sequenced with immunoSEQ multiplex PCR; TCRdb's copy has only in-frame clones and lacks some. The sample includes around 110,000 clones, about nine tenths seen only once; the top ten take under 0.2%. This sample comprised unstimulated CD4+ T cells sorted from spleen or lymph node cells, obtained before intestinal transplant. These receptors all come from a human donor who received an intestinal transplant. The CDR3 runs from the conserved cysteine through the conserved F or W. A D gene is named only where the DNA matches it firmly. Clone size is not always given. Where it is, it says once, few, many or a class for expanded clones.

d_call	clone_size	v_call	j_call	cdr3_nt	cdr3_aa
TRBD2	once	TRBV5-1	TRBJ2-2	TGCGCCAGCAGCTTGCCGACTAGCGGAGGCGGGGAGCTGTTTTTT	CASSLPTSGGGELFF
TRBD2	NA	TRBV5-1	TRBJ2-3	TGCGCCAGCAGCACAGGACTAGCGGGATTCACAGATACGCAGTATTTT	CASSTGLAGFTDTQYF
TRBD2	NA	TRBV6-5	TRBJ2-2	TGTGCCAGCAAGCGGGAGGGCCCCGGGGAGCTGTTTTTT	CASKREGPGELFF
NA	NA	TRBV7-9	TRBJ2-7	TGTGCCAGCAGCTTCCAGAGGTTTGGTGGGGAGCAGTACTTC	CASSFQRFGGEQYF
NA	once	TRBV10-2	TRBJ2-7	TGCGCCAGCAGTGAGCCCCCCAGGGTAGGCTCCTACGAGCAGTACTTC	CASSEPPRVGSYEQYF
NA	NA	TRBV11-2	TRBJ2-3	TGTGCCAGCCACCTCTGGAGCGGGCCTCCAGATACGCAGTATTTT	CASHLWSGPPDTQYF
TRBD2	NA	TRBV7-2	TRBJ2-5	TGTGCCAGCAGTACCCCTAGCGGGAGAAGAGAGACCCAGTACTTC	CASSTPSGRRETQYF
TRBD1	NA	TRBV18	TRBJ1-1	TGTGCCAGCTCACCACTTGTCCCGGGACAGTTCTTGAACACTGAAGCTTTCTTT	CASSPLVPGQFLNTEAFF
TRBD1	NA	TRBV11-2	TRBJ2-7	TGTGCCAGCACCCTAACGACAGGGATCTACGAGCAGTACTTC	CASTLTTGIYEQYF
TRBD2	NA	TRBV11-2	TRBJ2-7	TGTGCCAGCAGCTTAGAAAGACTAGCGGGCCCCTACGAGCAGTACTTC	CASSLERLAGPYEQYF
NA	NA	TRBV19	TRBJ1-2	TGTGCCAGTAGTGTACAGGTTACCAACTATGGCTACACCTTC	CASSVQVTNYGYTF
TRBD2	once	TRBV6-5	TRBJ2-7	TGTGCCAGCAGTTACTCTGGGGGGAGGGCCTACGAGCAGTACTTC	CASSYSGGRAYEQYF
NA	NA	TRBV6-6	TRBJ2-7	TGTGCCACCCGGGACTCTCCCTCCTACGAGCAGTACTTC	CATRDSPSYEQYF
NA	NA	TRBV5-1	TRBJ1-2	TGCGCCAGCAGCTTGCCCGGGAGCTATGGCTACACCTTC	CASSLPGSYGYTF
NA	NA	TRBV7-6	TRBJ2-1	TGTGCCAGCAGCTTAGTTGCAGGGTCGTTCTACAATGAGCAGTTCTTC	CASSLVAGSFYNEQFF
NA	NA	TRBV6-1	TRBJ1-5	TGTGCCAGCAGTGAATATACAGCACTTTATAGCAATCAGCCCCAGCATTTT	CASSEYTALYSNQPQHF
NA	once	TRBV6-1	TRBJ1-6	TGTGCCAGCACAGGGGCTTACCCCCATAATTCACCCCTCCACTTT	CASTGAYPHNSPLHF
NA	NA	TRBV4-1	TRBJ1-6	TGCGCCAGCAGCCAAGTTGTAGATTCACCCCTCCACTTT	CASSQVVDSPLHF
TRBD1	NA	TRBV7-2	TRBJ2-7	TGTGCCAGCAGCTTAGACAGGGGGTACGAGCAGTACTTC	CASSLDRGYEQYF
TRBD1	NA	TRBV5-1	TRBJ1-1	TGCGCCAGTAACCCGGGACAGGGGAGAGGGAACACTGAAGCTTTCTTT	CASNPGQGRGNTEAFF
TRBD2	NA	TRBV29-1	TRBJ2-1	TGCAGCGGGGGAGGGACGGGCTTTGGCAATGAGCAGTTCTTC	CSGGGTGFGNEQFF
TRBD1	NA	TRBV19	TRBJ1-2	TGTGCCAGTAGCCCTACCGGGACAGGCCATGGCTACACCTTC	CASSPTGTGHGYTF
TRBD1	NA	TRBV5-6	TRBJ2-1	TGTGCCAGCAGCTATTGGACAGGGGTCTCGTTGGGTGAGCAGTTCTTC	CASSYWTGVSLGEQFF
TRBD1	once	TRBV6-6	TRBJ1-3	TGTGCCAGCAGTGGGGACAGGGGCTCTGGAAACACCATATATTTT	CASSGDRGSGNTIYF
TRBD2	NA	TRBV4-1	TRBJ2-1	TGCGCCAGCAGCCAAGTGGGGAGGGCCTCCTACAATGAGCAGTTCTTC	CASSQVGRASYNEQFF
NA	NA	TRBV9	TRBJ2-7	TGTGCCAGCAGCGCAGGAGGCATCGACGCCCTAGGGGAGCAGTACTTC	CASSAGGIDALGEQYF
TRBD1	NA	TRBV25-1	TRBJ2-2	TGTGCCAGCAATAAACCTAGGGACAGGGGGCGAGACACCGGGGAGCTGTTTTTT	CASNKPRDRGRDTGELFF
NA	NA	TRBV25-1	TRBJ1-3	TGTGCCAGCAGTGACTCGGGGGGAAACACCATATATTTT	CASSDSGGNTIYF
NA	few	TRBV6-6	TRBJ2-7	TGTGCCAGCAGCAACTTCCGAAGCTCCTACGAGCAGTACTTC	CASSNFRSSYEQYF
NA	few	TRBV4-3	TRBJ1-6	TGCGCCAGCAGCCAAGATCGGAGGAATTCACCCCTCCACTTT	CASSQDRRNSPLHF
TRBD2	few	TRBV5-1	TRBJ2-3	TGCGCCAGCAGCTTGACTAGCGGGAGCACAGATACGCAGTATTTT	CASSLTSGSTDTQYF
TRBD2	once	TRBV19	TRBJ2-2	TGTGCCAGTAGGTCAAGAGCGGGGGACAGGGAGCTGTTTTTT	CASRSRAGDRELFF
NA	NA	TRBV7-9	TRBJ1-1	TGTGCCAGCAGCTTAGCCGGGGGTGGTCGGGCTTTCTTT	CASSLAGGGRAFF
TRBD1	NA	TRBV27	TRBJ2-7	TGTGCCAGCAGCCGTGGGACAGGTGGTGTTTACGAGCAGTACTTC	CASSRGTGGVYEQYF
TRBD2	NA	TRBV18	TRBJ2-1	TGTGCCAGCTCACCACTTGGACTAGCGGGGCCCTCCAATGAGCAGTTCTTC	CASSPLGLAGPSNEQFF
NA	once	TRBV14	TRBJ1-2	TGTGCCAGCAGCCAAGAATTCGGGGTCGGCGGCTACACCTTC	CASSQEFGVGGYTF
NA	once	TRBV7-3	TRBJ2-1	TGTGCCAGCAGCCAAGGGACACCCTCCTACAATGAGCAGTTCTTC	CASSQGTPSYNEQFF
NA	NA	TRBV11-2	TRBJ1-2	TGTGCCAGCAGCCTAAATCGGGGCGCGGGGAACTATGGCTACACCTTC	CASSLNRGAGNYGYTF
NA	NA	TRBV5-1	TRBJ2-5	TGCGCCAGCAGCTTGTCGAGCGGTCACCAAGAGACCCAGTACTTC	CASSLSSGHQETQYF
TRBD2	NA	TRBV5-1	TRBJ2-3	TGCGCCAGCAGCGGCTGGGCTAGCGGGAGGGTCGATACGCAGTATTTT	CASSGWASGRVDTQYF